The source of this T cell receptor (beta chain) is a study of cytomegalovirus exposure and HLA in healthy donors. General observations from the study: Fewer N-insertions than the roughly 700-donor mean were reportedly shown by an Asian-associated ancestry cluster in a later analysis.

V was clipped by 4 bases and J by 0 bases, with 7 bases between them. CDR1 and CDR2 (germline): SGHDT, YYEEEE. CDR3 size: 14 residues. As to this clone: Its antigen is not identified.

In the PCR, 60 Vbeta and 13 Jbeta primers were used. Generated by immunoSEQ multiplex PCR, the TCRdb table keeps only in-frame clones and is missing some. The data show fewer than 200,000 clones, 77% seen once. The TCR was taken from a male donor in good health and CMV-seropositive. The V call is TRBV5-6, the J call TRBJ2-2; D is ambiguous. The sequencing input was PBMCs. CDR3 sequence: CASSPAANTGELFF. The DNA for the CDR3 is TGTGCCAGCAGCCCTGCGGCGAACACCGGGGAGCTGTTTTTT.